The 30 T cell receptor beta chains in this list originate from one sample, sequenced in a study of metastatic and nonmetastatic thyroid tumors. Among the patients, none had received any treatment before thyroid surgery. TCRdb re-analyzed the PCR reads through MiXCR. The table records 25,000 to 30,000 clones, roughly 15% of them present only once. The sample taken for sequencing was blood. All receptors derive from a male donor with papillary thyroid cancer or a benign thyroid nodule (not recorded which). Some clones in this sample may be carry-over from other donors' samples.

This clone was detected ten times or more. The genes are TRBV7-6 and TRBJ2-2, with 8 nucleotides matching TRBD2. Germline V gene data show CDR1 as SGHVS and CDR2 as FNYEAQ. This CDR3 is 15 amino acids long. With 6 bases clipped from V and 0 bases from J, the junction kept 3 bases outside the gene matches. DNA of the CDR3: TGTGCCAGCAGTTTTAGCGGGACGAACACCGGGGAGCTGTTTTTT. Protein sequence: CASSFSGTNTGELFF. The full variable domain, in which reference TRBV7-6 and TRBJ2-2 provide the parts outside the CDR3, is GAGVSQSPRYKVTKRGQDVALRCDPISGHVSLYWYRQALGQGPEFLTYFNYEAQQDKSGLPNDRFSAERPEGSISTLTIQRTEQRDSAMYRCASSFSGTNTGELFFGEGSRLTVL.

In this sample, this clone turned up many times. CDR3: CAWSVVHAGTAARWAFF. The CDR3, as DNA: TGTGCCTGGAGTGTTGTACACGCCGGGACAGCGGCTAGGTGGGCTTTCTTT. The gene calls are TRBV30 and TRBJ1-1; 7 bases fit TRBD1. J gave up 11 bases and V 0 bases, and 21 bases lay outside the gene matches. This CDR3 has 17 amino acids. The V gene's germline CDR1 is GTSNPN and CDR2 SVGIG (reference sequence).

This clone was counted many times. This chain uses TRBV27 with TRBJ1-3; the D is unclear. Germline loops: CDR1 MNHEY, CDR2 SMNVEV (reference sequence). The CDR3 is made up of 15 amino acids. V was trimmed by 0 bases and J by 4 bases, leaving 10 bases between them. The CDR3 coding sequence is TGTGCCAGCAGTTTATCGCCGGGGTCAGGAAACACCATATATTTT. Amino acids: CASSLSPGSGNTIYF.

The chain employs TRBV30 and TRBJ1-5; D perhaps matches TRBD1 (5 bases). This CDR3 region has 16 residues. From germline, CDR1 is GTSNPN and CDR2 SVGIG (reference sequence). V lost 3 bases and J lost 7, with 22 bases in between. The CDR3 DNA is TGTGCCTGGAGGACATCCGGGGGTAGGTCCTCACAGCCCCAGCATTTT. Its translation: CAWRTSGGRSSQPQHF.

In its sample, this clone ranks as medium-sized. The DNA of the CDR3 is TGTGCCAGCAAGGAGGGGGCGGGTAACTACGAGCAGTACTTC. This sequence encodes CASKEGAGNYEQYF. The J gene is TRBJ2-7, the V gene TRBV6-1; D is possibly TRBD1 (7 bases). V lost 7 bases and J 3 bases, leaving 16 bases between the germline ends. The CDR3 runs to 14 residues. Germline loops: CDR1 MNHNS, CDR2 SASEGT.

The V and J genes are TRBV5-6 and TRBJ1-2; D is undetermined. This CDR3 is built from 13 residues. V shed 6 bases and J shed 7 bases, with 16 bases lying between them. The germline CDR1 and CDR2 sequences are SGHDT and YYEEEE. This CDR3 is CASKKSNWGGYTF. The DNA for the CDR3 is TGTGCCAGCAAAAAATCCAACTGGGGTGGCTACACCTTC.

The table lists this clone with many counts. J is TRBJ2-1 and V is TRBV12-3 or TRBV12-4; the match to TRBD2 covers 8 bases. Trimming took 5 bases from V and 4 from J; bases not matched to a gene: 7. The CDR3 totals 15 residues. The CDR3 region is CASSRARGDYNEQFF. CDR3 nucleotide sequence: TGTGCCAGCAGTCGAGCGCGGGGGGATTACAATGAGCAGTTCTTC.

In this sample, this clone turned up many times. Being one base from a much bigger clone, this may be a read error. Other DNA sequences in this sample translate to the same CDR3. The chain has TRBV5-1 and TRBJ1-2; no firm D call. The V gene lost 0 bases and the J gene lost 6 bases, with 18 bases spanning the gap. This CDR3 contains 16 residues. Germline CDR1 and CDR2: SGHRS and YFSETQ. As DNA, the CDR3 is TGCGCCAGCAGCTTGGGAGAGCCCTCCCCAGGTCATGGCTACACCTTC. It encodes CASSLGEPSPGHGYTF.

Many counts were recorded for this clone. The V call is TRBV10-2, the J call TRBJ2-7, with unresolved D. V gave up 6 bases and J gave up 2 bases, with 8 bases separating them. Germline CDR1 and CDR2: WSHSY and SAAADI. The CDR3 is 12 amino acids. CDR3 residues: CASSATPYEQYF. The CDR3, as DNA: TGCGCCAGCAGCGCGACTCCCTACGAGCAGTACTTC.

This clone occurred many times. This chain uses TRBV12-3 or TRBV12-4 with TRBJ1-1; D gene uncertain. Trimming removed 6 bases at V and 4 bases at J, with 9 bases between. The CDR3 loop spans 12 amino acids. This chain's CDR3 is CASSPRRTEAFF. Written as DNA, the CDR3 is TGTGCCAGCAGCCCACGGCGCACTGAAGCTTTCTTT.

This clone was seen at least ten times. This rearrangement joins TRBV19 to TRBJ1-5; no clear D. The CDR3 is 13 amino acids. Trimming took 3 bases from V and 7 from J, leaving 10 bases between them. The germline CDR1 and CDR2 sequences are LNHDA and SQIVND (reference sequence). DNA of the CDR3: TGTGCCAGTAGTATCCAGTATGGGCAGCCCCAGCATTTT. This encodes CASSIQYGQPQHF.

This clone was counted at least ten times. The chain carries TRBV19 and TRBJ1-5; D uncertain. CDR1 and CDR2 (germline): LNHDA, SQIVND (reference sequence). V lost 4 bases, J lost 11 bases, and 12 bases lay in between. The CDR3 has 12 residues. CDR3 nucleotide sequence: TGTGCCAGTAGTACCCCCGTTGGGGCCCAGCATTTT. This translates into CASSTPVGAQHF. The whole variable domain, remainder taken from reference TRBV19 and TRBJ1-5, is DGGITQSPKYLFRKEGQNVTLSCEQNLNHDAMYWYRQDPGQGLRLIYYSQIVNDFQKGDIAEGYSVSREKKESFPLTVTSAQKNPTAFYLCASSTPVGAQHFGDGTRLSIL.

This clone was detected many times. This chain uses TRBV11-3 with TRBJ1-4, with a tentative D call TRBD1 (6 bases). CDR1 and CDR2 from the germline V gene are SGHNT and YENEEA. Trimming took 5 bases from V and 4 from J, leaving 14 bases between them. This CDR3 is built from 15 residues. CDR3 sequence reads: CASSPGGPSNEKLFF. CDR3 nucleotide sequence: TGTGCCAGCAGCCCCGGGGGGCCGAGTAATGAAAAACTGTTTTTT.

This clone was recorded many times. The chain is built from TRBV30 and TRBJ2-7; TRBD2 matches at 10 bases. This CDR3 has 15 amino acids. J lost 3 bases, V lost 5 bases, and 10 bases had no gene match. Germline V gene data show CDR1 as GTSNPN and CDR2 as SVGIG (reference sequence). The CDR3 loop is CAWGGGTSALYEQYF. DNA for the CDR3: TGTGCCTGGGGGGGGGGGACTAGCGCTCTCTACGAGCAGTACTTC.

This clone was seen repeatedly, ten times or more. The rearrangement links TRBV20-1 to TRBJ1-2; D not resolved. V was trimmed by 4 bases and J by 4 bases, leaving 16 bases between them. Germline V lookup: CDR1 DFQATT, CDR2 SNEGSKA (reference sequence). The CDR3 consists of 14 residues. CDR3 bases: TGCAGTGCTACGGAGGAGGGTCGTGGCTATGGCTACACCTTC. It codes for CSATEEGRGYGYTF.

This clone was recorded at least ten times. The V and J genes are TRBV6-5 and TRBJ1-5, with D perhaps TRBD1 (5 bases). The CDR3 runs to 14 residues. With 2 bases removed from V and 9 bases from J, the gap between germline ends came to 14 bases. Germline CDR1 is MNHEY and CDR2 is SVGAGI. The CDR3 sequence: CASSYVAGPWPQHF. The DNA of the CDR3 is TGTGCCAGCAGTTACGTAGCAGGGCCATGGCCCCAGCATTTT.

The table lists this clone with a few counts. At one boundary the junction diverges from the germline segment, which might be a read error. This chain joins TRBV12-3 or TRBV12-4 and TRBJ1-6; 8 bases match TRBD1. The CDR3 contains 15 residues. As DNA, the CDR3 is TGTGCCAGCATTCCAGGGGGCGAGCAGGGATCACCCCTCCACTTC. Translating gives CASIPGGEQGSPLHF.

At least ten counts were recorded for this clone. The chain employs TRBV19 and TRBJ1-5; unclear D gene. Trimming pared 7 bases from V and 2 bases from J, leaving 12 bases between. This CDR3 spans 14 amino acids. Germline assignment: CDR1 LNHDA and CDR2 SQIVND (reference sequence). The DNA for the CDR3 is TGTGCCAGTATTGTGGCAGTTGGCAATCAGCCCCAGCATTTT. This codes for CASIVAVGNQPQHF.

With respect to this clone: One end of the junction varies from germline; a read error may be responsible. The chain is built from TRBV5-1 and TRBJ1-1; D unresolved. The CDR3 runs 13 residues. CDR1 and CDR2 from the germline V gene are SGHRS and YFSETQ. The DNA for the CDR3 is TGCGCCAGCAGCTCAACAGAGAACACTGAAGTTTCCTTT. Its protein product is CASSSTENTEVSF.

This clone was observed at least ten times. DNA for the CDR3: TGTGCCAGCAGCACTAGACAGGGAGGGAAAGAGACCCAGTACTTC. As protein: CASSTRQGGKETQYF. J is TRBJ2-5 and V is TRBV2; D may be TRBD1 or TRBD2 (7 bases each). This CDR3 is built from 15 residues. Germline V CDR1 and CDR2: SNHLY, FYNNEI. Trimming stripped 6 bases from V and 3 bases from J, with 17 bases between.

This clone was observed at least ten times. This chain connects TRBV11-2 to TRBJ2-7; D is ambiguous. Trimming removed 3 bases from V and 3 bases from J, with 6 bases in between. This CDR3 is built from 12 residues. Germline-derived CDR1 and CDR2 are SGHAT and FQNNGV. The CDR3 sequence: CASSFGYYEQYF. The CDR3 region has the DNA TGTGCCAGCAGCTTCGGTTACTACGAGCAGTACTTC.

This clone was seen at least ten times. The chain employs TRBV7-2 and TRBJ1-1, with a tentative D call TRBD1 (6 bases). The V gene lost 1 base and the J gene lost 1 base, with 13 bases spanning the gap. Germline lookup yields CDR1 SGHTA and CDR2 FQGNSA. This CDR3 comprises 16 residues. CDR3 sequence reads: CASSLGWGPANTEAFF. The CDR3, as DNA: TGTGCCAGCAGCTTAGGTTGGGGGCCGGCGAACACTGAAGCTTTCTTT. The whole variable domain, filled in from reference TRBV7-2 and TRBJ1-1, reads GAGVSQSPSNKVTEKGKDVELRCDPISGHTALYWYRQSLGQGLEFLIYFQGNSAPDKSGLPSDRFSAERTGGSVSTLTIQRTQQEDSAVYLCASSLGWGPANTEAFFGQGTRLTVV.

This clone is labeled as medium-sized. The chain uses TRBV20-1 and TRBJ2-3; D remains ambiguous. V was shortened by 7 bases and J by 5 bases, with 16 bases between the two germline ends. CDR3 length equals 13 residues. The germline V gene encodes CDR1 DFQATT and CDR2 SNEGSKA (reference sequence). The DNA of the CDR3 is TGCAGTGTCCCACTAAGGTCAGGAGATACGCAGTATTTT. It yields the protein CSVPLRSGDTQYF.

This clone was recorded many times. V is TRBV7-2 and J is TRBJ1-2; D is ambiguous. The V end was cut by 2 bases, the J end by 3 bases, with 13 bases between. CDR3 length: 15 amino acids. Per germline, CDR1 SGHTA and CDR2 FQGNSA. CDR3 nucleotide sequence: TGTGCCAGCAGCTTAATCGGCGGGCAATACTATGGCTACACCTTC. It translates to CASSLIGGQYYGYTF.

Notes on this clone: A much larger clone differs from this one at a single base, so this may be a read error. The chain couples TRBV3-1 to TRBJ2-5; unclear D gene. The length of the CDR3 is 12 residues. Per the germline V gene, CDR1 is LGHDT and CDR2 is YNNKEL (reference sequence). The chain's CDR3 is CASSQYSEAQYF. The CDR3 nucleotides read TGTGCCAGCAGCCAGTACTCAGAGGCCCAGTACTTC.

By proportion, this clone is medium-sized. This rearrangement joins TRBV12-3 or TRBV12-4 to TRBJ2-7, with TRBD2 matching 10 bases. The CDR3 contains 14 residues. Unmatched junction bases numbered 8, after V lost 6 bases and J lost 6 bases. In DNA, the CDR3 is TGTGCCAGCAGCAAAGCGGGGGGGGCCACCGAGCAGTACTTC. This sequence encodes CASSKAGGATEQYF.

This clone was detected ten times or more. This sequence joins TRBV4-2 and TRBJ2-5, with 15 nucleotides matching TRBD2. This CDR3 region has 17 residues. The germline gives CDR1 LGHNA, CDR2 YNFKEQ. After removal of 6 bases from V and 0 bases from J, the junction contained 5 bases not matched to a gene. Here the CDR3 reads CASSLGLAGGYQETQYF. In DNA, the CDR3 is TGTGCCAGCAGTCTCGGACTAGCGGGGGGGTACCAAGAGACCCAGTACTTC.

At least ten counts were recorded for this clone. This sequence joins TRBV6-1 and TRBJ2-2; 8 bases map to TRBD2. CDR1 is MNHNS and CDR2 is SASEGT in the germline V gene. The ends lost 1 base at V and 3 bases at J; junction bases unmatched: 7. This CDR3 has 17 residues. DNA of the CDR3: TGTGCCAGCAGTGAAGGGATCGGGGGGGACTACACCGGGGAGCTGTTTTTT. It encodes CASSEGIGGDYTGELFF.

About this clone: Just one base apart from a much larger clone, this may be a read error. The genes are TRBV6-1 and TRBJ2-1, with 14 bases identical to TRBD2. CDR1 is MNHNS and CDR2 is SASEGT in the germline V gene. The CDR3 is made up of 15 amino acids. This CDR3 reads CASSRTGTSGSERFF. The CDR3 region has the DNA TGTGCCAGCAGCCGGACCGGGACTAGCGGGAGTGAGCGGTTCTTC.

The chain has TRBV6-1 and TRBJ2-5; D remains unclear. The germline CDR1 and CDR2 sequences are MNHNS and SASEGT. The CDR3 has 11 amino acids. Trimming took off 7 bases at V and 5 bases at J, with 8 bases between the two ends. CDR3 amino acids: CASKTLETQYF. The CDR3 nucleotides read TGTGCCAGCAAGACATTGGAGACCCAGTACTTC.